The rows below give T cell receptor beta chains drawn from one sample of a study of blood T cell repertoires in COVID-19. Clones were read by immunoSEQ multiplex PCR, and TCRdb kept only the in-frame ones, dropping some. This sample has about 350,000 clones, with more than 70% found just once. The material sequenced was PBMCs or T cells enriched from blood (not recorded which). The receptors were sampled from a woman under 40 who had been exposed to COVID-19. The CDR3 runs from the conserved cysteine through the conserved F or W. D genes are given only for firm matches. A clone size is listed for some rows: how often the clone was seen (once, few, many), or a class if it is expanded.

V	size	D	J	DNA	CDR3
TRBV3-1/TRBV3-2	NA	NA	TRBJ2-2	TGTGCCAGCAGCCAAGAGGGAGGACACCCCCGAATCTTGAACACCGGGGAGCTGTTTTTT	CASSQEGGHPRILNTGELFF
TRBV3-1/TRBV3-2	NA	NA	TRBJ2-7	TGTGCCAGCAGCCATTACAACCTGGAGCAGTACTTC	CASSHYNLEQYF
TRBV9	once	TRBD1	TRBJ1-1	TGTGCCAGCAGCGGAAAGACAGGGGATCGCACTGAAGCTTTCTTT	CASSGKTGDRTEAFF
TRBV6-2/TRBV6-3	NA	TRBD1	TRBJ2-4	TGTGCCAGCAGCACCTTCACACAGGGGGCCAAAAACATTCAGTACTTC	CASSTFTQGAKNIQYF
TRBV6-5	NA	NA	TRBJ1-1	TGTGCCAGCAGAACTACTGGCGCTGAAGCTTTCTTT	CASRTTGAEAFF
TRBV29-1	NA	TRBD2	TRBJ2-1	TGCAGCGTTTGGGGGGGCAATGAGCAGTTCTTC	CSVWGGNEQFF
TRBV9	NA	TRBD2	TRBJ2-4	TGTGCCAGCAGCGCCCCAGGAAGCGGGAGTTTAAACATTCAGTACTTC	CASSAPGSGSLNIQYF
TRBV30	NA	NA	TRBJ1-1	TGTGCCTGGGCGAGGCGGACTGAAGCTTTCTTT	CAWARRTEAFF
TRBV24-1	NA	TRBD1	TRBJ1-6	TGTGCCACCAGTATACAGGGGGTAAGTTCACCCCTCCACTTT	CATSIQGVSSPLHF
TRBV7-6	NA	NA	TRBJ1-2	TGTGCCAGCAGCCCCCAGGGGCTGCGTGGCTACACCTTC	CASSPQGLRGYTF
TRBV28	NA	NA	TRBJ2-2	TGTGCCAGCAGCCAATTACAGGGTAGGGACACCGGGGAGCTGTTTTTT	CASSQLQGRDTGELFF
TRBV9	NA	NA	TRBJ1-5	TGTGCCAGCAGCGTGTATAGCAATCAGCCCCAGCATTTT	CASSVYSNQPQHF
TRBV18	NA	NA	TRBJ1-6	TGTGCCAGCTCACCGGGCAGAGATTCACCCCTCCACTTT	CASSPGRDSPLHF
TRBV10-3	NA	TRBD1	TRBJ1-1	TGTGCCATCAGCGAACTTCAGGGGGCGCGGACTGAAGCTTTCTTT	CAISELQGARTEAFF
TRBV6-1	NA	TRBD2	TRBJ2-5	TGTGCCAGCAGTGGGGAGGCGGGAGGGGTCGGGCAAGAGACCCAGTACTTC	CASSGEAGGVGQETQYF
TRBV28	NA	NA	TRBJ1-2	TGTGCCAGCAGTTTATCCCAGGGTAACTATGGCTACACCTTC	CASSLSQGNYGYTF
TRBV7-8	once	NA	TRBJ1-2	TGTGCCAGCAGCTTACGACTCCCCGATGGCTACACCTTC	CASSLRLPDGYTF
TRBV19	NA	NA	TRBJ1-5	TGTGCCAGTAGTACCCAGAGCAATCAGCCCCAGCATTTT	CASSTQSNQPQHF
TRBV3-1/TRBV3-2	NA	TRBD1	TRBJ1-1	TGTGCCAGCAGCCGTAGGGGACAGGGTGAAGCTTTCTTT	CASSRRGQGEAFF
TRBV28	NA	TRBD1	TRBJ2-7	TGTGCCAGCAGTGGGTGCCCCCGGGACAGGGGGCGAAGTTGCCACGAGCAGTACTTC	CASSGCPRDRGRSCHEQYF
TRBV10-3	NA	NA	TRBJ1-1	TGTGCCATCCCACCCGAACAGGACAGCCGACTGGTGGGCACTGAAGCTTTCTTT	CAIPPEQDSRLVGTEAFF
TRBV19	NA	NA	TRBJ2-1	TGTGCCAGTAGTTACTTCCGGGAGCTTGAGCAGTTCTTC	CASSYFRELEQFF
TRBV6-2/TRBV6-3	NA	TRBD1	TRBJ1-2	TGTGCCAGCAGCTTGGGGGGACAGGTTGGAGGTCCCTATGGCTACACCTTC	CASSLGGQVGGPYGYTF
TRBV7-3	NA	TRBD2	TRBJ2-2	TGTGCCAGTCAAAAAAGCGGGAAGGACACCGGGGAGCTGTTTTTT	CASQKSGKDTGELFF
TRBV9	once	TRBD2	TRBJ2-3	TGTGCCAGCAGCGTAGTAGCGGGAGTGGCAGATACGCAGTATTTT	CASSVVAGVADTQYF
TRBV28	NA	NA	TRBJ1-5	TGTGCCAGCAGGTCGGTCAATCAGCCCCAGCATTTT	CASRSVNQPQHF
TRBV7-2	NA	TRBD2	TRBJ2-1	TGTGCCAGCAGCTTCGGGACTAGCGGTAATGAGCAGTTCTTC	CASSFGTSGNEQFF
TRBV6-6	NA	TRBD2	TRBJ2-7	TGTGCCAGCAGTCCAACCCACCCTGGACTAGCGGGCTCCTACGAGCAGTACTTC	CASSPTHPGLAGSYEQYF
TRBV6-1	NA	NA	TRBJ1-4	TGTGCCAGCAGTGAACGGGGAATTGAAAAACTGTTTTTT	CASSERGIEKLFF
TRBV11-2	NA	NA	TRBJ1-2	TGTGCCAGCAGCTTAGAAGGGAGTGCGGGCCATGGCTACACCTTC	CASSLEGSAGHGYTF
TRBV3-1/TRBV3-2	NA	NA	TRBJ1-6	TGTGCCAGCAGCCAAGATAACAGGGACTCACCCCTCCACTTT	CASSQDNRDSPLHF
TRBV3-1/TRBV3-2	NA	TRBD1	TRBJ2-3	TGTGCCAGCAGCCAAGACCACCCGGGACAGGGGGGCACAGATACGCAGTATTTT	CASSQDHPGQGGTDTQYF
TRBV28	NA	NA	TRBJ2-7	TGTGCCAGCAGTTCGATAAGCCCTTACTGGGCGCCCGAGCAGTACTTC	CASSSISPYWAPEQYF
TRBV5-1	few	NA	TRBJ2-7	TGCGCCAGCAATCTCGGCGGCGAGCAGTACTTC	CASNLGGEQYF
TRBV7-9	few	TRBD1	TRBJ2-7	TGTGCCAGCAGCTGGGATCGGGACAGGGGTTCGCGCGAGCAGTACTTC	CASSWDRDRGSREQYF
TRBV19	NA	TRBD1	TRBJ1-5	TGTGCCAGTAGTCAGAACACAGGGGTAGGAAGCAATCAGCCCCAGCATTTT	CASSQNTGVGSNQPQHF
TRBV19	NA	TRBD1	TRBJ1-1	TGTGCCAGTAGTTCGGGGACAGGGTATAACACTGAAGCTTTCTTT	CASSSGTGYNTEAFF
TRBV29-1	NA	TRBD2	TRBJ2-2	TGCAGCGTTGATTTTGGGGGTGCGGGAGTACCCACCGGGGAGCTGTTTTTT	CSVDFGGAGVPTGELFF
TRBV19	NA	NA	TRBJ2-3	TGTGCCAGTAGTGCTCTCCGTAGCGGTCGGGGCACAGATACGCAGTATTTT	CASSALRSGRGTDTQYF
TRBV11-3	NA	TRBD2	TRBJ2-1	TGTGCCAGCAGCCTCAGACCCTCAGGGACTAGCGGTTACAATGAGCAGTTCTTC	CASSLRPSGTSGYNEQFF
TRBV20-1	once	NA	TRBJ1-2	TGCAGTGCTAGTTATGAGCCTCATGGCTACACCTTC	CSASYEPHGYTF
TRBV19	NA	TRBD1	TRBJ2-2	TGTGCCAGTAGTACGCCGGGACAGGGTTCCGGGGAGCTGTTTTTT	CASSTPGQGSGELFF
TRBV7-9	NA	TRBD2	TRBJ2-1	TGTGCCAGCAGCTTAGGACTAGCGGTGTCCTACAATGAGCAGTTCTTC	CASSLGLAVSYNEQFF
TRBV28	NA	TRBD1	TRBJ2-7	TGTGCCAGTACAGGGGGCACGGTTGGTACGATGGAGCAGTACTTC	CASTGGTVGTMEQYF
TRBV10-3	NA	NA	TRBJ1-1	TGTGCCATCAGTGTGGGGTTGAGCGCAGGGGACACTGAAGCTTTCTTT	CAISVGLSAGDTEAFF
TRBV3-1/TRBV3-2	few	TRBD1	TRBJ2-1	TGTGCCAGCAGCCAAAGGGGGCTAGCTGAGTTCTTC	CASSQRGLAEFF
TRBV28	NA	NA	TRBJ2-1	TGTGCCAGCAGTTCCATCACCCGGAGGGTGGAGCACTACAATGAGCAGTTCTTC	CASSSITRRVEHYNEQFF
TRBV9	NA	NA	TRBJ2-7	TGTGCCAGCAGCGCGGGACTCCTTACCTACGAGCAGTACTTC	CASSAGLLTYEQYF
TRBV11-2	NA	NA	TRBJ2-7	TGTGCCAGCAGCTTAGATCCAGGGTACTCCTACGAGCAGTACTTC	CASSLDPGYSYEQYF
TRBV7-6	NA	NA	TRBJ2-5	TGTGCCAGCAGCTTATTCGTGAGTGAGGAAGAGACCCAGTACTTC	CASSLFVSEEETQYF
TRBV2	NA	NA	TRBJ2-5	TGTGCCAGCAAGGAGCGGGAGACCCAGTACTTC	CASKERETQYF